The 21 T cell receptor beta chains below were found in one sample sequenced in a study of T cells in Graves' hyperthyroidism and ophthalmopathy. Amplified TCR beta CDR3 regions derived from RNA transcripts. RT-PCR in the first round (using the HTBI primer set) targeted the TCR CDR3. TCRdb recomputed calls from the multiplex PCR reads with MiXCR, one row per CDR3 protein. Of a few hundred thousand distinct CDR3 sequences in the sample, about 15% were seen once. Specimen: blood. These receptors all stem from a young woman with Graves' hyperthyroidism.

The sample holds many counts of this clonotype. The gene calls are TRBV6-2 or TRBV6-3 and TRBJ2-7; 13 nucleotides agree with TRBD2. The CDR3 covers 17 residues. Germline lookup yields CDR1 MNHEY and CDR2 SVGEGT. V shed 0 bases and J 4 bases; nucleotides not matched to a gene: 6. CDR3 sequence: CASSYSSRTSGRYEQYF. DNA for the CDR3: TGTGCCAGCAGTTACTCTTCCAGGACTAGCGGGAGATACGAGCAGTACTTC.

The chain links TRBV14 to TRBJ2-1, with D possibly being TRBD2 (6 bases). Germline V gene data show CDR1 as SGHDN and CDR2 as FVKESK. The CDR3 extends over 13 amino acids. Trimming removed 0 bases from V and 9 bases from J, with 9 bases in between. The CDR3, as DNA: TGTGCCAGCAGCCAAGAATGGGGGGTTGAGCAGTTCTTC. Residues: CASSQEWGVEQFF.

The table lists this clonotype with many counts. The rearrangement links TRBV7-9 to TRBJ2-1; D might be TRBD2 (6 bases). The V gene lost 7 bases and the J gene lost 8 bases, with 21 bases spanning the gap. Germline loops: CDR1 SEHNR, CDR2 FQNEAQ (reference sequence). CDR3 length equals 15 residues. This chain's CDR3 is CASTSVRDFGHEQFF. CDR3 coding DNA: TGTGCCAGCACCTCAGTGAGGGACTTCGGCCATGAGCAGTTCTTC.

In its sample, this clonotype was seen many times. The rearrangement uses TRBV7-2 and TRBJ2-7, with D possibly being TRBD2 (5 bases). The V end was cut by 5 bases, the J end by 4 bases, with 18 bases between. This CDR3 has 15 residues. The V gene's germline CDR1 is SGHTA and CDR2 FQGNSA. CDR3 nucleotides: TGTGCCAGCAGCCCACCGGGGAGTCGGGAATACGAGCAGTACTTC. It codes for CASSPPGSREYEQYF.

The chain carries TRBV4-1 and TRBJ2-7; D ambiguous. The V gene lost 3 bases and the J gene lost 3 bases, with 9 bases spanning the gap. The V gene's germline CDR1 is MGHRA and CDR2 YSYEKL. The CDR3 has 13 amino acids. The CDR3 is CASSQARNYEQYF. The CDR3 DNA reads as TGCGCCAGCAGCCAGGCCAGGAACTACGAGCAGTACTTC.

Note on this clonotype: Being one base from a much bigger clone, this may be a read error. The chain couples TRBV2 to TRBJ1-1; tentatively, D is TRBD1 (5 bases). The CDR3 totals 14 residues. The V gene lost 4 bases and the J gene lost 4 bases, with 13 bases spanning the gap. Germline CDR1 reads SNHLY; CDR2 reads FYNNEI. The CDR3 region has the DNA TGTGCCAGCAGTGGAAGGGGCCGAAGCACTGAAGCTTTCTTT. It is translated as CASSGRGRSTEAFF.

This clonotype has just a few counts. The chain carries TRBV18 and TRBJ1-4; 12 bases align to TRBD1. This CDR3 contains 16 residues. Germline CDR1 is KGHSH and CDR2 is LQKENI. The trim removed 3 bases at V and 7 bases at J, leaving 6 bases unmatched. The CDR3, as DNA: TGTGCCAGCTCACCTCCGGGACAGGGGGCGATTGAAAAACTGTTTTTT. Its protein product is CASSPPGQGAIEKLFF.

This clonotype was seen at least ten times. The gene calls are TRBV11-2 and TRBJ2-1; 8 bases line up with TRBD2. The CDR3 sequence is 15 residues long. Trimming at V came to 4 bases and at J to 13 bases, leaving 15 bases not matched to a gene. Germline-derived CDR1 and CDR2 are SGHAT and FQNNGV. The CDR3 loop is CASSSGIAGPFGQFF. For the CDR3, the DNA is TGTGCCAGCAGCTCCGGAATAGCGGGACCATTCGGACAGTTCTTC.

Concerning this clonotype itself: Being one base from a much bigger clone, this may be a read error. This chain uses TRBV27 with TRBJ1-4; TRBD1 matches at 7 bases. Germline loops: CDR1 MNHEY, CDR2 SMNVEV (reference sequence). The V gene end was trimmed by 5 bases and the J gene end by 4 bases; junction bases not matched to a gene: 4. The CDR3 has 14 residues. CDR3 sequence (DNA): TGTGCCAGCAGTCTTCAGGGGGGTAATGAAAAACTGTTTTTT. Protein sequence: CASSLQGGNEKLFF.

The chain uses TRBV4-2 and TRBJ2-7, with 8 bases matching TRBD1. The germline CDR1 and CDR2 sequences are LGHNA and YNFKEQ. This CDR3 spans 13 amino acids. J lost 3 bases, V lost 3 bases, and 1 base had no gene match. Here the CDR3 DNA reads TGTGCCAGCAGCCATGGGACAGGCTACGAGCAGTACTTC. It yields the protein CASSHGTGYEQYF.

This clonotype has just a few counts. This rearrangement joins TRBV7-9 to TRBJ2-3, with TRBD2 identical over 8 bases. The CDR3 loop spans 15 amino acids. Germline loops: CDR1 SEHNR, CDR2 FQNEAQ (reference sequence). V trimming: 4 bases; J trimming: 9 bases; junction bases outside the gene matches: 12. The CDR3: CASSSLAGNSRTQYF. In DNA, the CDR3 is TGTGCCAGCAGCTCCTTAGCGGGAAATTCTCGGACGCAGTATTTT. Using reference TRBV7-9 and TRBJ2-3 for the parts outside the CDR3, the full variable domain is DTGVSQNPRHKITKRGQNVTFRCDPISEHNRLYWYRQTLGQGPEFLTYFQNEAQLEKSRLLSDRFSAERPKGSFSTLEIQRTEQGDSAMYLCASSSLAGNSRTQYFGPGTRLTVL.

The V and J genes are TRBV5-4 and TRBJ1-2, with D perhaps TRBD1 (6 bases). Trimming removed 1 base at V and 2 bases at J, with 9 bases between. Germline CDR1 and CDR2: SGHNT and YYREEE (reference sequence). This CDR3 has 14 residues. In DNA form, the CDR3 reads TGTGCCAGCAGCTTGATGGGGGGCAACTATGGCTACACCTTC. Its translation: CASSLMGGNYGYTF.

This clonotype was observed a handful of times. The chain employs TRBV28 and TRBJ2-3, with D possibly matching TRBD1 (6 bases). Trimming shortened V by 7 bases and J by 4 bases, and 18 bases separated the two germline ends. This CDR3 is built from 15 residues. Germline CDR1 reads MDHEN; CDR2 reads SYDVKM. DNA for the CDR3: TGTGCCAGCACCTCCCAGGGGTTTGGTGCAGATACGCAGTATTTT. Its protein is CASTSQGFGADTQYF.

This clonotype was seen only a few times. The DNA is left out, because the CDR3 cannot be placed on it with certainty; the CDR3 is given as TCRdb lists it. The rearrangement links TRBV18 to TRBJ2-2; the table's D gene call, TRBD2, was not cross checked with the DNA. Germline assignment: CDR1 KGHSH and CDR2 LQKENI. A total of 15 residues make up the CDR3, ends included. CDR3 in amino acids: CASSPPGLRAGELFF.

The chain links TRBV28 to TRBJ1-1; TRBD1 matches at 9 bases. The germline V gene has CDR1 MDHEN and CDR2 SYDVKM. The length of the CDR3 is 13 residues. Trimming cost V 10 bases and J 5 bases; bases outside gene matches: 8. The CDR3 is CATMGQGSTEAFF. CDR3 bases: TGTGCCACCATGGGACAGGGATCAACTGAAGCTTTCTTT.

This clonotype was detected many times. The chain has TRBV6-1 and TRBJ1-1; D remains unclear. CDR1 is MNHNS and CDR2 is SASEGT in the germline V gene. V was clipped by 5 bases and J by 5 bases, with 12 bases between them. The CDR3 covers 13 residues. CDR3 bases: TGTGCCAGCAGTCGTAAGGACGGAACTGAAGCTTTCTTT. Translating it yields CASSRKDGTEAFF.

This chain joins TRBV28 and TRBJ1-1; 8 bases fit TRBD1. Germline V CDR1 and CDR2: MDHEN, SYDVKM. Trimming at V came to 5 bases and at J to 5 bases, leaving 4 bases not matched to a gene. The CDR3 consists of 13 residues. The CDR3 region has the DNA TGTGCCAGCAGTATTAGGACAGGGACTGAAGCTTTCTTT. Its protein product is CASSIRTGTEAFF.

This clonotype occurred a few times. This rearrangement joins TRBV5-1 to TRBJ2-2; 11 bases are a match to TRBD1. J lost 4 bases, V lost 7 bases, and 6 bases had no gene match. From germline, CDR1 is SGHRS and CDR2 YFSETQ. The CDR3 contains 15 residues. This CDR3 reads CASLGTGGTTGELFF. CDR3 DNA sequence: TGCGCCAGCCTCGGGACAGGGGGTACCACCGGGGAGCTGTTTTTT.

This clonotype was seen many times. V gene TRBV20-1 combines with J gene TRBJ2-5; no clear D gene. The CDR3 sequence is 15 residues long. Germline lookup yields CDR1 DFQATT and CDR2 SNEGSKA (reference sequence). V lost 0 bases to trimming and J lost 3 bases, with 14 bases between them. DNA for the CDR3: TGCAGTGCTAGAGAGCCTGTCATCAACGAAGAGACCCAGTACTTC. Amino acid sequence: CSAREPVINEETQYF.

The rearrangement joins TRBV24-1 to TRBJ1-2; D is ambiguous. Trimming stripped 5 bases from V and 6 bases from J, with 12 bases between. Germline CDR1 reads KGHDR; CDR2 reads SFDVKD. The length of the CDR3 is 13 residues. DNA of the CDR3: TGTGCCACCAGTGTTGGCGCAGGCGATGGCTACACCTTC. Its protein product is CATSVGAGDGYTF.

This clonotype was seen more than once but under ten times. DNA of the CDR3: TGTGCCAGCAGTCCCCTAAGCGGGCTAAACACAGATACGCAGTATTTT. Translated: CASSPLSGLNTDTQYF. The gene calls are TRBV27 and TRBJ2-3; the D gene is possibly TRBD2 (6 bases). The V end lost 5 bases, the J end lost 2 bases, and 17 bases lay between the germline ends. The germline V gene has CDR1 MNHEY and CDR2 SMNVEV (reference sequence). The CDR3 totals 16 residues.